This TCR beta chain was sequenced for a study of blood T cell repertoires in COVID-19. Original processing methods: Quantification of nucleated cells was approximated via reference gene primer amplification. The data were produced by immunoSEQ multiplex PCR, yet TCRdb's version contains in-frame clones alone and is incomplete. The DNA was the basis for D and trimming; V, J and clone size are from that table. Counted here are 190,000 or so clones, around nine tenths occurring once; the ten biggest clones make up 0.88%. This receptor was taken from a woman under 30 who had recovered from COVID-19. Sequenced sample: peripheral blood.

Here the CDR3 reads CATSDPGGLNTGELFF. CDR3 nucleotides: TGTGCCACCAGTGACCCAGGGGGGCTGAACACCGGGGAGCTGTTTTTT. The chain has TRBV24-1 and TRBJ2-2; a possible D gene is TRBD1 (7 bases). Germline-derived CDR1 and CDR2 are KGHDR and SFDVKD. The CDR3 runs to 16 residues. The germline V and J ends were trimmed by 4 bases and 1 base, with 12 bases remaining between them.